The rows below give T cell receptor beta chains drawn from one sample of a study of blood T cell repertoires in COVID-19. Profiling relied on immunoSEQ multiplex PCR, and the TCRdb table lists in-frame clones only, not all of them. The sample has about 170,000 clones, approximately 74% seen once. Specimen: peripheral blood. The receptors were sampled from a woman of 80 years or more with acute or convalescent COVID-19. Both conserved end residues are part of each CDR3. The D gene is left open where the match is weak. Only some rows state a clone size, as once, few, many or a class for expanded clones.

J: TRBJ1-2
D: TRBD1
size: once
V: TRBV18
CDR3: CASSGDRGRFPEYGYTF
DNA: TGTGCCAGCTCGGGAGACAGGGGGCGATTCCCGGAATATGGCTACACCTTC

J: TRBJ2-7
D: TRBD2
size: .
V: TRBV5-1
CDR3: CASSLGLAGGYEQYF
DNA: TGCGCCAGCAGCTTGGGGCTAGCGGGAGGGTACGAGCAGTACTTC

J: TRBJ2-3
D: .
size: .
V: TRBV19
CDR3: CASSIDHRGRDTQYF
DNA: TGTGCCAGTAGTATAGATCACCGGGGGAGAGATACGCAGTATTTT

J: TRBJ2-1
D: TRBD2
size: .
V: TRBV4-2
CDR3: CASSQEAGGLNNEQFF
DNA: TGTGCCAGCAGCCAAGAGGCGGGGGGATTGAATAATGAGCAGTTCTTC

J: TRBJ2-7
D: TRBD2
size: .
V: TRBV10-3
CDR3: CAISEGRGNYEQYF
DNA: TGTGCCATCAGTGAAGGGCGGGGGAACTACGAGCAGTACTTC

J: TRBJ2-5
D: TRBD2
size: .
V: TRBV18
CDR3: CASSPLAGHLQETQYF
DNA: TGTGCCAGCTCACCGTTAGCGGGACACCTCCAAGAGACCCAGTACTTC

J: TRBJ1-5
D: TRBD1
size: .
V: TRBV3-1/TRBV3-2
CDR3: CASSRQGSAQPQHF
DNA: TGTGCCAGCAGCCGACAGGGTAGTGCTCAGCCCCAGCATTTT

J: TRBJ2-2
D: .
size: .
V: TRBV5-1
CDR3: CASRITVNTGELFF
DNA: TGCGCCAGCCGAATCACGGTGAACACCGGGGAGCTGTTTTTT

J: TRBJ1-4
D: TRBD1
size: .
V: TRBV11-1
CDR3: CASSWTGTAEEKLFF
DNA: TGTGCCAGCAGTTGGACAGGGACAGCGGAGGAAAAACTGTTTTTT

J: TRBJ1-2
D: .
size: .
V: TRBV27
CDR3: CASSFRGGYGYTF
DNA: TGTGCCAGCAGTTTCCGGGGAGGCTATGGCTACACCTTC

J: TRBJ1-2
D: .
size: .
V: TRBV7-8
CDR3: CASSLGQQQLGYTF
DNA: TGTGCCAGCAGCTTAGGGCAACAACAGCTGGGCTACACCTTC

J: TRBJ2-1
D: .
size: .
V: TRBV28
CDR3: CATTRGNEQFF
DNA: TGTGCCACCACGAGGGGGAATGAGCAGTTCTTC

J: TRBJ1-5
D: .
size: .
V: TRBV19
CDR3: CASSIDQTRAQPQHF
DNA: TGTGCCAGTAGTATAGATCAAACCAGGGCTCAGCCCCAGCATTTT

J: TRBJ1-1
D: .
size: once
V: TRBV19
CDR3: CASRNGELNTEAFF
DNA: TGTGCCAGTAGGAACGGAGAATTGAACACTGAAGCTTTCTTT

J: TRBJ2-1
D: TRBD2
size: once
V: TRBV4-1
CDR3: CASSQGPTSGDRNEQFF
DNA: TGCGCCAGCAGCCAAGGACCAACTAGCGGGGACCGAAATGAGCAGTTCTTC

J: TRBJ1-6
D: TRBD1
size: .
V: TRBV28
CDR3: CATGTADSPLHF
DNA: TGTGCCACGGGGACAGCTGATTCACCCCTCCACTTT

J: TRBJ1-3
D: .
size: .
V: TRBV15
CDR3: CATSRDYGNTIYF
DNA: TGTGCCACCAGCAGAGATTATGGAAACACCATATATTTT

J: TRBJ2-1
D: .
size: once
V: TRBV9
CDR3: CASSVGYRTYNEQFF
DNA: TGTGCCAGCAGCGTAGGGTACAGAACCTACAATGAGCAGTTCTTC

J: TRBJ2-1
D: TRBD1
size: .
V: TRBV4-1
CDR3: CASSQSPGQGLPNEQFF
DNA: TGCGCCAGCAGCCAAAGTCCGGGACAGGGCCTTCCCAATGAGCAGTTCTTC

J: TRBJ1-2
D: TRBD1
size: .
V: TRBV6-5
CDR3: CASRLTGVNYGYTF
DNA: TGTGCCAGCAGGCTGACAGGGGTTAACTATGGCTACACCTTC

J: TRBJ2-7
D: TRBD2
size: few
V: TRBV5-1
CDR3: CASSLLAGGQPYEQYF
DNA: TGCGCCAGCAGCTTACTAGCGGGAGGGCAGCCCTACGAGCAGTACTTC

J: TRBJ2-4
D: .
size: .
V: TRBV20-1
CDR3: CSAMPEVIQYF
DNA: TGCAGTGCAATGCCCGAGGTCATTCAGTACTTC

J: TRBJ2-1
D: .
size: .
V: TRBV4-2
CDR3: CASSQEWGGGEQFF
DNA: TGTGCCAGCAGCCAAGAATGGGGGGGCGGTGAGCAGTTCTTC

J: TRBJ1-1
D: TRBD1
size: .
V: TRBV4-1
CDR3: CASSPRDSEAFF
DNA: TGCGCCAGCAGCCCCCGGGACAGTGAAGCTTTCTTT

J: TRBJ2-7
D: TRBD2
size: .
V: TRBV4-3
CDR3: CASSLLYAGDTAYEQYF
DNA: TGCGCCAGCAGCCTGTTGTACGCGGGAGATACTGCCTACGAGCAGTACTTC

J: TRBJ1-4
D: TRBD1
size: .
V: TRBV6-5
CDR3: CASSYSMTGNNEKLFF
DNA: TGTGCCAGCAGTTACTCGATGACAGGGAATAATGAAAAACTGTTTTTT

J: TRBJ1-4
D: TRBD1
size: .
V: TRBV28
CDR3: CASSGTGVPNEKLFF
DNA: TGTGCCAGCAGCGGGACAGGGGTTCCTAATGAAAAACTGTTTTTT

J: TRBJ2-3
D: .
size: .
V: TRBV15
CDR3: CATSSDIGLDTQYF
DNA: TGTGCCACCAGCTCGGACATCGGTCTAGATACGCAGTATTTT

J: TRBJ2-1
D: .
size: .
V: TRBV6-5
CDR3: CASSYRFRGYNEQFF
DNA: TGTGCCAGCAGTTACCGTTTCAGGGGATACAATGAGCAGTTCTTC

J: TRBJ1-6
D: .
size: .
V: TRBV18
CDR3: CASSPIKSSYNSPLHF
DNA: TGTGCCAGCTCACCAATCAAGAGCTCCTATAATTCACCCCTCCACTTT

J: TRBJ1-1
D: .
size: .
V: TRBV28
CDR3: CASSFIAEAFF
DNA: TGTGCCAGCAGTTTTATCGCTGAAGCTTTCTTT

J: TRBJ2-7
D: TRBD1
size: .
V: TRBV6-5
CDR3: CASRALGTGGYEQYF
DNA: TGTGCCAGCAGAGCCCTAGGGACAGGGGGTTACGAGCAGTACTTC